This T cell receptor beta chain was sequenced in a study of T cells in Graves' hyperthyroidism and ophthalmopathy. General observations from the study: The model identified upcoming ophthalmopathy a median roughly 6.5 months ahead of onset.

The V and J ends lost 6 bases and 4 bases respectively, with 12 bases between them. The length of the CDR3 is 13 residues. Germline CDR1 reads SQVTM; CDR2 reads ANQGSEA. This clonotype has more than one count but fewer than ten. Its antigen is unidentified. Regions amplified from RNA transcripts were the TCR beta CDR3 regions. In the first-round RT-PCR of the TCR CDR3, the HTBI primer set was used. In TCRdb, the multiplex PCR reads were re-called with MiXCR into one record per CDR3 protein. The sample holds approximately 270,000 distinct CDR3 sequences; roughly 15% are singletons and the top ten take more than 10%.

Sequenced material: blood. The chain recombines TRBV29-1 with TRBJ1-4; D not resolved. The clonotype originates from a woman in her 40s with Graves' hyperthyroidism that later progressed to Graves' ophthalmopathy. DNA of the CDR3: TGCAGCGTCCCTGACGAGATTAATGAAAAACTGTTTTTT. Translated, it gives CSVPDEINEKLFF.